This TCR beta chain originates from a study of shared clonotypes between healthy human individuals. Study background: Donors had three CD4 naive, three CD4 memory, two CD8 naive and one CD8 memory plate apiece. Study-level points and caveats: It was anticipated that sequencing depth would influence how many clonotypes donors shared.

CD4+ cells yielded CD45RA+ naive and CD45RA-negative memory subsets. The V gene lost 0 bases and the J gene lost 5 bases, with 8 bases spanning the gap. CDR3 size: 13 residues. The germline V gene has CDR1 KGHSH and CDR2 LQKENI. As for this clone: What it binds is not known. The sample contains more than one DNA sequence encoding this CDR3.

Libraries were prepared by immunoSEQ multiplex PCR; TCRdb keeps only in-frame clonotypes and omits some of them. The sample lists 2,500,000 or so clones, roughly 93% occurring once. The gene calls are TRBV18 and TRBJ2-7; D is possibly TRBD2 (6 bases). This sequence was found in a man aged 18 to 35 in good health. Some clones in this sample may be carry-over from other donors' samples. The sample consisted of naive CD4+ T cells from PBMCs. Subset: CD45RA+ positively selected. The CDR3, as DNA: TGTGCCAGCTCACCACCTGCGGGACACGAGCAGTACTTC. Translating it yields CASSPPAGHEQYF.